The rows below give T cell receptor beta chains drawn from one sample of a study of blood T cell repertoires in COVID-19. The data were produced by immunoSEQ multiplex PCR, yet TCRdb's version contains in-frame clones alone and is incomplete. The data contain 360,000 or so clones, roughly 90% of them singletons. The sequenced material came from PBMCs or T cells enriched from blood (not recorded which). These receptors originate from a woman aged 25 to 39 who had recovered from COVID-19. CDR3s include the opening cysteine and the closing phenylalanine or tryptophan. D genes are given only for firm matches. Clone size is given for some rows only: seen once, a few or many times, or a class if the clone is expanded.

J gene: TRBJ1-1
D gene: -
V gene: TRBV10-3
clone size: few
CDR3 DNA: TGTGCCACCCAACCGGCACAGGGGAACACTGAAGCTTTCTTT
CDR3 protein: CATQPAQGNTEAFF

J gene: TRBJ2-2
D gene: TRBD1
V gene: TRBV10-3
clone size: -
CDR3 DNA: TGTGCCAACGGGACAGACACCGGGGAGCTGTTTTTT
CDR3 protein: CANGTDTGELFF

J gene: TRBJ2-2
D gene: TRBD2
V gene: TRBV27
clone size: once
CDR3 DNA: TGTGCCAGCAGTTTAGGACTAGCGATCGGCGGGGAGCTGTTTTTT
CDR3 protein: CASSLGLAIGGELFF

J gene: TRBJ1-1
D gene: TRBD1
V gene: TRBV14
clone size: -
CDR3 DNA: TGTGCCAGCATAAAGACCGGACAGGGGCCCACTGAAGCTTTCTTT
CDR3 protein: CASIKTGQGPTEAFF

J gene: TRBJ1-5
D gene: -
V gene: TRBV2
clone size: -
CDR3 DNA: TGTGCCAGCAGTCGAGGTAGCAATCAGCCCCAGCATTTT
CDR3 protein: CASSRGSNQPQHF

J gene: TRBJ2-7
D gene: -
V gene: TRBV3-1/TRBV3-2
clone size: -
CDR3 DNA: TGTGCCAGCAGCCACGCCCTGGAGGACGAGCAGTACTTC
CDR3 protein: CASSHALEDEQYF

J gene: TRBJ1-1
D gene: -
V gene: TRBV6-5
clone size: -
CDR3 DNA: TGTGCCAGCAGTTATGCCGGTGGCACTGAAGCTTTCTTT
CDR3 protein: CASSYAGGTEAFF

J gene: TRBJ2-7
D gene: -
V gene: TRBV15
clone size: -
CDR3 DNA: TGTGCCACCAGCAGGGGTTTAGCGAGGTTGGCCGAGCAGTACTTC
CDR3 protein: CATSRGLARLAEQYF

J gene: TRBJ2-5
D gene: -
V gene: TRBV4-1
clone size: -
CDR3 DNA: TGCGCCAGCAGCCAAGCCGGTTGGGAGACCCAGTACTTC
CDR3 protein: CASSQAGWETQYF

J gene: TRBJ2-1
D gene: TRBD2
V gene: TRBV19
clone size: -
CDR3 DNA: TGTGCCAGTAGTATAGATCGACTAGCGGGAAGCCACTACAATGAGCAGTTCTTC
CDR3 protein: CASSIDRLAGSHYNEQFF

J gene: TRBJ1-2
D gene: -
V gene: TRBV12-3/TRBV12-4
clone size: few
CDR3 DNA: TGTGCCAGCAGTTCCTCTAACTATGGCTACACCTTC
CDR3 protein: CASSSSNYGYTF

J gene: TRBJ2-1
D gene: TRBD2
V gene: TRBV7-2
clone size: -
CDR3 DNA: TGTGCCAGCAGCTTAGCAGGGACTAGCAATGAGCAGTTCTTC
CDR3 protein: CASSLAGTSNEQFF

J gene: TRBJ1-5
D gene: -
V gene: TRBV12-3/TRBV12-4
clone size: -
CDR3 DNA: TGTGCCAGCAGTTTAGGGGGCCGTCAGCCCCAGCATTTT
CDR3 protein: CASSLGGRQPQHF

J gene: TRBJ1-2
D gene: TRBD1
V gene: TRBV5-6
clone size: -
CDR3 DNA: TGTGCCAGCAGCTTGCGAGGGGGCGCGACTGGCTACACCTTC
CDR3 protein: CASSLRGGATGYTF

J gene: TRBJ1-2
D gene: -
V gene: TRBV15
clone size: -
CDR3 DNA: TGTGCCACCAGCATGCCCCAGGGAATTCGCTATGGCTACACCTTC
CDR3 protein: CATSMPQGIRYGYTF

J gene: TRBJ1-2
D gene: -
V gene: TRBV14
clone size: -
CDR3 DNA: TGTGCCAGCAGCCAAGATTATCGGTATGGCTACACCTTC
CDR3 protein: CASSQDYRYGYTF

J gene: TRBJ1-3
D gene: -
V gene: TRBV11-2
clone size: -
CDR3 DNA: TGTGCCAGCAGCTTTTCGACCGGAGGCCCCAAGAACACCATATATTTT
CDR3 protein: CASSFSTGGPKNTIYF

J gene: TRBJ2-2
D gene: -
V gene: TRBV5-1
clone size: -
CDR3 DNA: TGCGCCAGCAGCTTGTCCAGGCCGAACACCGGGGAGCTGTTTTTT
CDR3 protein: CASSLSRPNTGELFF

J gene: TRBJ1-5
D gene: -
V gene: TRBV28
clone size: -
CDR3 DNA: TGTGCCAGCACCCTAGGCAGGGCTATTGGGCGCAATCAGCCCCAGCATTTT
CDR3 protein: CASTLGRAIGRNQPQHF

J gene: TRBJ1-6
D gene: -
V gene: TRBV30
clone size: few
CDR3 DNA: TGTGCCTGGAGTCAGGGTGGGAATTCACCCCTCCACTTT
CDR3 protein: CAWSQGGNSPLHF

J gene: TRBJ2-2
D gene: -
V gene: TRBV12-3/TRBV12-4
clone size: -
CDR3 DNA: TGTGCCAGCAGTCAAACAGGGACCGGGGAGCTGTTTTTT
CDR3 protein: CASSQTGTGELFF

J gene: TRBJ2-5
D gene: -
V gene: TRBV30
clone size: once
CDR3 DNA: TGTGCCTGGAGTGGTGGTAGCGACGAGACCCAGTACTTC
CDR3 protein: CAWSGGSDETQYF

J gene: TRBJ1-1
D gene: TRBD1
V gene: TRBV3-1/TRBV3-2
clone size: -
CDR3 DNA: TGTGCCAGCAGCCTCACCGGGACAGGGGGCACTGAAGCTTTCTTT
CDR3 protein: CASSLTGTGGTEAFF

J gene: TRBJ2-7
D gene: TRBD1
V gene: TRBV27
clone size: once
CDR3 DNA: TGTGCCAGCAGTCCGCAAAAGATACAGGGGGCCGCCTACGAGCAGTACTTC
CDR3 protein: CASSPQKIQGAAYEQYF

J gene: TRBJ2-1
D gene: TRBD2
V gene: TRBV7-3
clone size: -
CDR3 DNA: TGTGCCAGCAGCTTAACTCCGGGAGGGACTGCCAATGAGCAGTTCTTC
CDR3 protein: CASSLTPGGTANEQFF

J gene: TRBJ2-5
D gene: TRBD2
V gene: TRBV7-9
clone size: -
CDR3 DNA: TGTGCCAGCAGCTCAGTGGGAGGGGCAAAGACCCAGTACTTC
CDR3 protein: CASSSVGGAKTQYF

J gene: TRBJ2-1
D gene: TRBD2
V gene: TRBV3-1/TRBV3-2
clone size: -
CDR3 DNA: TGTGCCAGCAGCCTCGGACTAGCGGGGGGGAGGTACAATGAGCAGTTCTTC
CDR3 protein: CASSLGLAGGRYNEQFF

J gene: TRBJ1-2
D gene: TRBD1
V gene: TRBV27
clone size: once
CDR3 DNA: TGTGCCAGCAGTTCCTCCGGGACAGGACGTGGCTACACCTTC
CDR3 protein: CASSSSGTGRGYTF

J gene: TRBJ1-3
D gene: TRBD1
V gene: TRBV15
clone size: -
CDR3 DNA: TGTGCCACCAGCAGGGACAGGGGTACTGGAAACACCATATATTTT
CDR3 protein: CATSRDRGTGNTIYF

J gene: TRBJ2-2
D gene: -
V gene: TRBV10-3
clone size: -
CDR3 DNA: TGTGCCACCCATACAGGGCACACCGGGGAGCTGTTTTTT
CDR3 protein: CATHTGHTGELFF

J gene: TRBJ1-5
D gene: -
V gene: TRBV27
clone size: -
CDR3 DNA: TGTGCCAGCAGTTTATTGGGGCAAAAAGGCAATCAGCCCCAGCATTTT
CDR3 protein: CASSLLGQKGNQPQHF